This T cell receptor beta chain was retrieved from a study of radiotherapy plus CTLA-4 blockade in lung cancer. Turning to the study itself: Objective responses were documented in around 19% of patients, with disease control in roughly 31%. Study-level results: After radiotherapy and ipilimumab, tumor-derived clones expanded in peripheral blood. Early blood T cell clone dynamics reportedly forecast response best, with interferon-beta.

Germline-derived CDR1 and CDR2 are ENHRY and SYGVKD. The CDR3 has 13 residues. V lost 5 bases to trimming and J lost 3 bases; unmatched junction nucleotides: 1. The protocol was immunoSEQ multiplex PCR, while the TCRdb copy is restricted to in-frame clones and leaves out a portion. The sample holds more than 40,000 clones; 76% are singletons and the top ten take 11%. Of note for this clone: Its antigen remains unknown.

Participants had chemo-refractory metastatic non-small-cell lung cancer and were treated with focal radiation plus ipilimumab CTLA-4 blockade. Sequences were derived from peripheral blood, sampled from a patient treated with radiotherapy plus ipilimumab. J is TRBJ1-1 and V is TRBV10-3; 9 nucleotides align to TRBD1. The TCR originated in a human donor with non-small cell lung cancer who had stable disease on radiotherapy plus ipilimumab. This CDR3 reads CAISRQGDTEAFF. The CDR3 DNA reads as TGTGCCATCAGTAGACAGGGGGACACTGAAGCTTTCTTT.